Given below is one TCR beta chain in context. This specimen comes from a study of patients and donors after allogeneic stem cell transplantation. TCRdb re-called the RT-PCR reads with MiXCR, one entry per CDR3 protein. The sample consists of more than 850,000 distinct CDR3 sequences, under 20% of them appearing once. The CDR3 extends over 16 amino acids. Germline V gene lookup returns CDR1 SGHVS and CDR2 FQNEAQ. V lost 4 bases, J lost 3 bases, and 17 bases lay in between. The receptor was isolated from a human donor who was either an allogeneic HSCT recipient or a stem cell or donor lymphocyte infusion donor (not recorded which). It is not recorded whose cells these are; they may come from a transplant donor. The chain employs TRBV7-8 and TRBJ2-3, with D tentatively TRBD2 (6 bases). Sequencing was done on a sample of blood, either unsorted or a sorted T cell fraction (not recorded which). The CDR3 DNA sequence: TGTGCCAGCAGCTCCGACTGGAGGGGAGGTACAGATACGCAGTATTTT. It translates to CASSSDWRGGTDTQYF.